Here is one T cell receptor (beta chain) with its context. The table came from immunoSEQ multiplex PCR; TCRdb's copy has only in-frame clones and leaves some out. This table holds 55,000 to 65,000 clones, roughly 92% found once. The source of the sample is a study of T cell changes during pregnancy in multiple sclerosis. Unmatched junction bases numbered 8, after V lost 5 bases and J lost 5 bases. Germline lookup yields CDR1 MNHEY and CDR2 SMNVEV (reference sequence). CDR3 length: 14 amino acids. The chain employs TRBV27 and TRBJ2-5; 7 bases are shared with TRBD2. Sequenced here: peripheral blood, sampled in the second trimester of pregnancy. This TCR was recovered from a female donor with multiple sclerosis, enrolled in a pregnancy study. DNA for the CDR3: TGTGCCAGCAGTCCCCGGGGGGTCTGGGAGACCCAGTACTTC. Its protein is CASSPRGVWETQYF.